The 5 T cell receptor beta chains below were found in one sample sequenced in a study of cytomegalovirus exposure and HLA in healthy donors. Assay used: immunoSEQ multiplex PCR; TCRdb lists only in-frame clones, some missing. The sample yields tens of thousands of clones, approximately 88% seen once. Sequencing input: PBMCs. The receptors originated from a woman aged 18-29 years in good health and CMV-seropositive.

V and J are TRBV27 and TRBJ2-7, with 10 bases aligning to TRBD2. Trimming took 2 bases from V and 0 from J; bases not matched to a gene: 10. CDR1 MNHEY and CDR2 SMNVEV come from the germline V gene (reference sequence). The CDR3 runs to 18 residues. The CDR3 sequence: CASSLSVSGGRGSYEQYF. The CDR3 bases are TGTGCCAGCAGTTTAAGTGTTAGCGGGGGGCGGGGCTCCTACGAGCAGTACTTC.

This clone appeared once. V usage is TRBV27 and J usage is TRBJ2-5, with D possibly TRBD1 on 5 matching bases. Trimming cost V 1 base and J 4 bases, with 10 bases left between them. From germline, CDR1 is MNHEY and CDR2 SMNVEV (reference sequence). CDR3 length: 14 amino acids. The DNA of the CDR3 is TGTGCCAGCAGTTTATGGTGGGGCGGAGAGACCCAGTACTTC. Its translation is CASSLWWGGETQYF.

CDR3 sequence reads: CASSQSSPSSYEQYF. Here the CDR3 DNA reads TGTGCCAGCAGCCAATCTTCCCCTAGCTCTTACGAGCAGTACTTC. The gene calls are TRBV16 and TRBJ2-7; D is perhaps TRBD2 (5 bases). The CDR3 covers 15 residues. In germline, CDR1 is KGHSY, CDR2 FQNENV. V shed 0 bases and J shed 4 bases, with 13 bases lying between them.

J is TRBJ1-1 and V is TRBV18; perhaps TRBD1 as D (5 bases). The CDR3 extends over 15 amino acids. Germline lookup yields CDR1 KGHSH and CDR2 LQKENI. Trimming removed 6 bases at V and 1 base at J, with 15 bases between. The CDR3 reads CASSPREGENTEAFF. The CDR3 DNA sequence: TGTGCCAGCTCCCCCCGAGAAGGGGAGAACACTGAAGCTTTCTTT. Drawing the rest from reference TRBV18 and TRBJ1-1, the complete variable domain is NAGVMQNPRHLVRRRGQEARLRCSPMKGHSHVYWYRQLPEEGLKFMVYLQKENIIDESGMPKERFSAEFPKEGPSILRIQQVVRGDSAAYFCASSPREGENTEAFFGQGTRLTVV.

The chain employs TRBV7-2 and TRBJ2-1, with 7 bases fitting TRBD2. Germline-derived CDR1 and CDR2 are SGHTA and FQGNSA. This CDR3 is 15 amino acids long. Trimming removed 6 bases from V and 0 bases from J; junction bases left unmatched: 5. The CDR3 sequence is CASSRAGSSYNEQFF. In nucleotides, the CDR3 is TGTGCCAGCAGTCGAGCGGGAAGCTCCTACAATGAGCAGTTCTTC.